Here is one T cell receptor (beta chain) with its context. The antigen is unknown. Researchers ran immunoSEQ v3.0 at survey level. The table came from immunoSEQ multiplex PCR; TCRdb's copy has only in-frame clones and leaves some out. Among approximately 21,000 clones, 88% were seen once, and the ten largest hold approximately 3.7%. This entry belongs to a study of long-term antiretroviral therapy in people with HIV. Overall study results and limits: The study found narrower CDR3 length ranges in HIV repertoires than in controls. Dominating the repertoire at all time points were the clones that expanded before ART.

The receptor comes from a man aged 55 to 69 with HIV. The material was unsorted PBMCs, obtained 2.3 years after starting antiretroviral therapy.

CDR3 sequence: CASSSPFKTAVPYNEQFF. In DNA, the CDR3 is TGTGCCAGCAGCTCCCCTTTTAAGACGGCCGTCCCCTACAATGAGCAGTTCTTC. V gene TRBV11-2 combines with J gene TRBJ2-1; D is uncertain. Per the germline V gene, CDR1 is SGHAT and CDR2 is FQNNGV. Between the trimmed V and J ends, which lost 4 bases and 2 bases, there was a span of 21 bases. The length of the CDR3 is 18 residues.